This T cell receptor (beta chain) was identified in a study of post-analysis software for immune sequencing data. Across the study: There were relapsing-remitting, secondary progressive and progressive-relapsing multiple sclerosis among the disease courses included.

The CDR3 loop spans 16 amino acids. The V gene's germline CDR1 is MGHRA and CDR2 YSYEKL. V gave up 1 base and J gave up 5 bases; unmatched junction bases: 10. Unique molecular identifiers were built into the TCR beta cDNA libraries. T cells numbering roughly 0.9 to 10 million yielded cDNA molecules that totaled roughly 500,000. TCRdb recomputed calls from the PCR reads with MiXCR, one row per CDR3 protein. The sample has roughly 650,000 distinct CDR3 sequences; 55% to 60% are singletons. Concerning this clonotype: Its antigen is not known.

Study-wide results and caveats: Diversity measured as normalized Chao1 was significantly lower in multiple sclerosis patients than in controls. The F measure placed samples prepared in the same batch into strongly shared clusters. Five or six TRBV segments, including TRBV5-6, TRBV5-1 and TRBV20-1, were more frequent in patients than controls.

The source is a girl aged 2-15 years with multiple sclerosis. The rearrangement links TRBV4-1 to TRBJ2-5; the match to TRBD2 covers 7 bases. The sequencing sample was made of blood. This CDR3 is CASSQGRRESWETQYF. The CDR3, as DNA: TGCGCCAGCAGCCAAGGAAGGCGGGAGAGCTGGGAGACCCAGTACTTC.